Presented here are 23 T cell receptor beta chains from one specimen sequenced in a study of T cell changes during pregnancy in multiple sclerosis. TCRdb keeps only in-frame clones here, not all; method: immunoSEQ multiplex PCR. Among about 36,000 clones, 92% were seen once, and the ten largest hold under 0.55%. Sequencing was performed on CD4+ T cells from peripheral blood mononuclear cells, taken after pregnancy. The receptors were gathered from a female donor with multiple sclerosis, enrolled in a pregnancy study.

This chain uses TRBV2 with TRBJ2-1, with D uncertain. Per germline, CDR1 SNHLY and CDR2 FYNNEI. The CDR3 covers 15 residues. V was trimmed by 1 base and J by 0 bases, leaving 7 bases between them. In DNA, the CDR3 is TGTGCCAGCAGTGAAGGGCAGGTCTCCTACAATGAGCAGTTCTTC. Protein sequence: CASSEGQVSYNEQFF.

This clone was counted a single time. The CDR3 DNA reads TGTGCCAGCAGTGAACTGTACGAGCAGTACTTC. This encodes CASSELYEQYF. The gene calls are TRBV2 and TRBJ2-7; no definite D call. Trimming cost V 2 bases and J 4 bases, with 3 bases left between them. Germline V gene sequence: CDR1 SNHLY, CDR2 FYNNEI. CDR3 length: 11 residues.

This clone is a singleton in its sample. This sequence joins TRBV6-1 and TRBJ2-1; the match to TRBD2 covers 11 bases. This CDR3 comprises 20 residues. Germline V CDR1 and CDR2: MNHNS, SASEGT. V lost 4 bases and J lost 3; bases outside the gene matches: 17. This CDR3 is CASSGALLAGGPSVYNEQFF. The CDR3 DNA sequence: TGTGCCAGCAGTGGGGCGCTTCTAGCGGGGGGCCCCTCGGTCTACAATGAGCAGTTCTTC.

The rearrangement joins TRBV7-3 to TRBJ2-2; 10 bases fit TRBD2. With V trimmed by 5 bases and J by 3 bases, 6 bases remained unmatched. Germline-derived CDR1 and CDR2 are SGHTA and FQGTGA. The CDR3 length is 16 residues. CDR3 residues: CASSPQGTSDTGELFF. CDR3 sequence (DNA): TGTGCCAGCAGCCCTCAGGGGACTAGCGACACCGGGGAGCTGTTTTTT.

V is TRBV7-3 and J is TRBJ2-1, with 7 bases aligning to TRBD2. This CDR3 is built from 15 residues. The J segment lost 12 bases and the V segment lost 0 bases, leaving 11 bases of the junction unmatched. Per the germline V gene, CDR1 is SGHTA and CDR2 is FQGTGA. CDR3 in DNA: TGTGCCAGCAGCTTAACTGGCGGGAGAGTGGAAGCGCAGTTCTTC. It translates to CASSLTGGRVEAQFF.

This sequence joins TRBV4-3 and TRBJ2-7, with D maybe TRBD2 (6 bases). Germline lookup yields CDR1 LGHNA and CDR2 YSLEER. The CDR3 extends over 13 amino acids. Deletions cut 1 base from V and 7 bases from J, with 11 bases between. The CDR3 nucleotides read TGCGCCAGCAGCCAAGTACGGGGGATGGAGCAGTACTTC. Translation: CASSQVRGMEQYF.

The CDR3 loop is CASKSGSENTEAFF. The CDR3 DNA sequence: TGTGCCAGCAAATCAGGGTCAGAGAACACTGAAGCTTTCTTT. The chain combines TRBV6-5 with TRBJ1-1; tentative D call: TRBD1 (5 bases). Trimming pared 7 bases from V and 1 base from J, leaving 13 bases between. Germline loops: CDR1 MNHEY, CDR2 SVGAGI. This CDR3 is built from 14 residues.

The chain joins TRBV4-2 to TRBJ1-1; D is unresolved. Trimming shortened V by 0 bases and J by 10 bases, and 12 bases separated the two germline ends. This CDR3 has 13 amino acids. CDR1 and CDR2 (germline): LGHNA, YNFKEQ. The CDR3 bases are TGTGCCAGCAGCCAAGAGAGCCACGAGTCAGCTTTCTTT. This gives the protein CASSQESHESAFF.

This clone was seen just once. The chain has TRBV4-3 and TRBJ1-3; the D is unclear. The CDR3 covers 13 residues. Trimming left V 1 base short and J 4 bases short, with 5 bases between. Germline CDR1 is LGHNA and CDR2 is YSLEER. CDR3 in amino acids: CASSQGQGNTIYF. The CDR3 region has the DNA TGCGCCAGCAGCCAAGGCCAGGGAAACACCATATATTTT.

The rearrangement uses TRBV4-2 and TRBJ2-1; TRBD1 aligns across 10 bases. V lost 3 bases, J lost 4 bases, and 3 bases stayed unmatched. In germline, CDR1 is LGHNA, CDR2 YNFKEQ. This CDR3 is built from 15 residues. The CDR3 nucleotides are TGTGCCAGCAGCCACACGGGACAGGGGTACAATGAGCAGTTCTTC. It translates to CASSHTGQGYNEQFF.

In this sample, this clone turned up once. This chain joins TRBV5-5 and TRBJ1-5, with D perhaps TRBD1 (6 bases). The germline gives CDR1 SGHKS, CDR2 YYEKEE (reference sequence). V lost 2 bases to trimming and J lost 0 bases, with 12 bases between them. CDR3 length: 16 amino acids. The CDR3 loop is CASSLLGGYSNQPQHF. The CDR3 coding sequence is TGTGCCAGCAGCTTACTAGGGGGATATAGCAATCAGCCCCAGCATTTT.

The chain recombines TRBV29-1 with TRBJ1-1; a possible D gene is TRBD1 (5 bases). The CDR3 runs 13 residues. The V gene lost 4 bases and the J gene lost 0 bases, with 9 bases spanning the gap. Germline V gene lookup returns CDR1 SQVTM and CDR2 ANQGSEA. The CDR3 DNA reads TGCAGCGTTGCAAAGGGGTTGAACACTGAAGCTTTCTTT. This encodes CSVAKGLNTEAFF.

This clone is a singleton in its sample. The V and J genes are TRBV21-1 and TRBJ1-5. TRBV21-1 is a documented pseudogene. The CDR3 length is 15 residues. CDR3 nucleotide sequence: TGTGCCAGCAGCGGGGAGGCAGGGAAGAATCAGCCCCAGCATTTT. Residues: CASSGEAGKNQPQHF.

The rearrangement links TRBV10-3 to TRBJ2-2; 8 nucleotides line up with TRBD2. V lost 6 bases to trimming and J lost 3 bases; unmatched junction nucleotides: 3. Germline V CDR1 and CDR2: ENHRY, SYGVKD. The CDR3 sequence is 14 residues long. Here the CDR3 DNA reads TGTGCCATCAGGAGCGGGAGTGACACCGGGGAGCTGTTTTTT. Protein: CAIRSGSDTGELFF.

The chain combines TRBV15 with TRBJ1-2; 8 nucleotides line up with TRBD1. This CDR3 is 16 amino acids long. The germline V gene has CDR1 LNHNV and CDR2 YYDKDF (reference sequence). V lost 3 bases and J lost 2; bases outside the gene matches: 8. CDR3 in amino acids: CATSRGTGGTNYGYTF. The DNA of the CDR3 is TGTGCCACCAGCAGGGGGACAGGCGGAACCAACTATGGCTACACCTTC.

This rearrangement joins TRBV7-6 to TRBJ1-1; a weak D match, TRBD1 (5 bases). Germline V gives CDR1 SGHVS, CDR2 FNYEAQ. The CDR3 runs to 15 residues. Trimming stripped 6 bases from V and 4 bases from J, with 18 bases between. The CDR3 sequence is CASSLTLDSLTEAFF. CDR3 nucleotide sequence: TGTGCCAGCAGTCTCACCCTTGACAGCCTCACTGAAGCTTTCTTT.

V usage is TRBV7-8 and J usage is TRBJ2-7; 9 bases are shared with TRBD1. There are 16 residues in the CDR3. With V trimmed by 4 bases and J by 6 bases, 13 bases remained unmatched. Per the germline V gene, CDR1 is SGHVS and CDR2 is FQNEAQ. Here the CDR3 reads CASSSARAQGALEQYF. DNA of the CDR3: TGTGCCAGCAGCTCCGCCAGGGCACAGGGGGCCCTCGAGCAGTACTTC. Drawing the rest from reference TRBV7-8 and TRBJ2-7, the complete variable domain is GAGVSQSPRYKVAKRGQDVALRCDPISGHVSLFWYQQALGQGPEFLTYFQNEAQLDKSGLPSDRFFAERPEGSVSTLKIQRTQQEDSAVYLCASSSARAQGALEQYFGPGTRLTVT.

The chain couples TRBV5-4 to TRBJ2-1; D might be TRBD1 (5 bases). The V gene lost 0 bases and the J gene lost 8 bases, with 6 bases spanning the gap. Germline assignment: CDR1 SGHNT and CDR2 YYREEE (reference sequence). The CDR3 length is 12 residues. CDR3 nucleotide sequence: TGTGCCAGCAGCTTGGAAGGGGATGAGCAGTTCTTC. Residues: CASSLEGDEQFF.

The chain links TRBV4-2 to TRBJ1-3; the match to TRBD1 covers 10 bases. Germline CDR1 is LGHNA and CDR2 is YNFKEQ. The CDR3 consists of 18 residues. V gave up 0 bases and J gave up 1 base; unmatched junction bases: 6. Written as DNA, the CDR3 is TGTGCCAGCAGCCAAGAGGGACAGGGGCAGTGGTCTGGAAACACCATATATTTT. Translating gives CASSQEGQGQWSGNTIYF.

This clone has more than one count but fewer than ten. The chain employs TRBV5-1 and TRBJ2-7; TRBD1 agrees at 7 bases. The CDR3 spans 13 residues. Germline V gene lookup returns CDR1 SGHRS and CDR2 YFSETQ. Trimming took 5 bases from V and 3 from J; bases not matched to a gene: 5. The CDR3 region is CASRDRWDYEQYF. As DNA, the CDR3 is TGCGCCAGCAGGGACAGGTGGGACTACGAGCAGTACTTC.

Notes on this clone: Within the sample, other DNA sequences also encode this same CDR3. The genes are TRBV9 and TRBJ2-3, with 7 bases that match TRBD1. Losses at the gene ends were 4 bases for V and 2 bases for J; bases not matched to a gene: 7. Germline CDR1 SGDLS, CDR2 YYNGEE. CDR3 length: 15 amino acids. In nucleotides, the CDR3 is TGTGCCAGCAGCTCCCGGGACAGATACACAGATACGCAGTATTTT. The encoded protein is CASSSRDRYTDTQYF.

This chain uses TRBV11-3 with TRBJ2-5, with 14 nucleotides matching TRBD2. CDR1 and CDR2 from the germline V gene are SGHNT and YENEEA. The CDR3 runs to 18 residues. The V and J ends lost 5 bases and 5 bases, in that order; junction bases with no gene match: 13. CDR3 in amino acids: CASSPGGATSGGVETQYF. CDR3 nucleotides: TGTGCCAGCAGCCCAGGGGGCGCGACTAGCGGGGGGGTCGAGACCCAGTACTTC.

V gene TRBV5-8 combines with J gene TRBJ2-3; D may be TRBD1 (5 bases). Between the trimmed V and J ends, which lost 0 bases and 5 bases, there was a span of 10 bases. CDR1 is SGHTS, CDR2 YDEGEE, per germline. The CDR3 loop spans 14 amino acids. This chain's CDR3 is CASSLDARGDTQYF. The CDR3 DNA reads TGTGCCAGCAGCTTGGATGCAAGGGGAGATACGCAGTATTTT.